This record looks at one TCR beta chain sequence and its context. This table comes from immunoSEQ multiplex PCR, and its TCRdb copy is limited to in-frame clones, with some not included. The sample carries a few hundred thousand clones, approximately 91% recorded once. The sample originates from a study of blood T cell repertoires in COVID-19. Study details: Sample material is recorded as cDNA or gDNA derived from T cells, B-cell-depleted T cells, or PBMCs.

This CDR3 is built from 16 residues. Trimming took 3 bases from V and 4 from J; bases not matched to a gene: 11. The sequence was collected from a middle-aged woman who had recovered from COVID-19. The sample taken for sequencing was PBMCs or T cells enriched from blood (not recorded which). J is TRBJ2-7 and V is TRBV23-1; 8 bases align to TRBD2. TRBV23-1 is reported as an ORF; its role is uncertain. Here the CDR3 reads CASSHPSGTRPYEQYF. For the CDR3, the DNA is TGCGCCAGCAGTCACCCTTCCGGGACTAGGCCTTACGAGCAGTACTTC.